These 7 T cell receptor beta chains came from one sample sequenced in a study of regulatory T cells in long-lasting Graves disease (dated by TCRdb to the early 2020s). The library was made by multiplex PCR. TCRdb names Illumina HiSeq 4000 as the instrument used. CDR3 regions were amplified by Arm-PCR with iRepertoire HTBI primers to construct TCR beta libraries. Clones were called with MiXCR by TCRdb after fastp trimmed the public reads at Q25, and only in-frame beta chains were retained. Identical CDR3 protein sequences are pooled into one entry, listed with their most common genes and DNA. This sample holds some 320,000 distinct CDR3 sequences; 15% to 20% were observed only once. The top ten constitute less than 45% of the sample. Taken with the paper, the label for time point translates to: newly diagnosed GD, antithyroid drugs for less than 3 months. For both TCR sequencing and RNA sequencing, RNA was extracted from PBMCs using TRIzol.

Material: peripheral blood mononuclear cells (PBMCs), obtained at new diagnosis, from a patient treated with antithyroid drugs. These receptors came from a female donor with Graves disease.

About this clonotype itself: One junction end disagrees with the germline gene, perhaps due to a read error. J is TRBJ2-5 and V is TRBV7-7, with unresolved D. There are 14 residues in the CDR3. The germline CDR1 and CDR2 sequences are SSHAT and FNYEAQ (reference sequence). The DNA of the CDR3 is TGTGCTAGCAGCTTAGGTAACCTCCAAGAGACCCAGTACTTC. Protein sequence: CASSLGNLQETQYF.

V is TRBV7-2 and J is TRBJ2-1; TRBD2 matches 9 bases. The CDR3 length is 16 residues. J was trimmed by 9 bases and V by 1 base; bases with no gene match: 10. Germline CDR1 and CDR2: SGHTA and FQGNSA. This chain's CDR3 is CASSLVGVAGVIEQFF. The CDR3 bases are TGTGCCAGCAGCTTAGTAGGGGTAGCGGGAGTGATTGAGCAGTTCTTC.

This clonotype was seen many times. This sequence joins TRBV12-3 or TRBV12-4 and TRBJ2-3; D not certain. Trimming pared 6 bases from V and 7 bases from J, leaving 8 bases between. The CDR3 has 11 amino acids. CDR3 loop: CASSPSHTQYF. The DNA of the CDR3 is TGTGCCAGCAGCCCTAGTCATACGCAGTATTTT.

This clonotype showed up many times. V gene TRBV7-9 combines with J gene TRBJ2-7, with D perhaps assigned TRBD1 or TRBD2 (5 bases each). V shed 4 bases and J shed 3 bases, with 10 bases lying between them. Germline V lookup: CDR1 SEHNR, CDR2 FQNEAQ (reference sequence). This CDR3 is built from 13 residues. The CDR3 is CASSSGTYYEQYF. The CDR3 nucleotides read TGTGCCAGCAGCTCCGGGACGTACTACGAGCAGTACTTC. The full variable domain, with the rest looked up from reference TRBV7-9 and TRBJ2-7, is DTGVSQNPRHKITKRGQNVTFRCDPISEHNRLYWYRQTLGQGPEFLTYFQNEAQLEKSRLLSDRFSAERPKGSFSTLEIQRTEQGDSAMYLCASSSGTYYEQYFGPGTRLTVT.

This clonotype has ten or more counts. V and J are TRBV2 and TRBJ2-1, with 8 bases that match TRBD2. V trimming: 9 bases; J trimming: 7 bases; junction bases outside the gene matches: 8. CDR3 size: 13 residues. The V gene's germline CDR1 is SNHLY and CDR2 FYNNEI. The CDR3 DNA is TGTGCCAGTTTGACTAGCGCCCGAAATGAGCAGTTCTTC. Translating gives CASLTSARNEQFF.

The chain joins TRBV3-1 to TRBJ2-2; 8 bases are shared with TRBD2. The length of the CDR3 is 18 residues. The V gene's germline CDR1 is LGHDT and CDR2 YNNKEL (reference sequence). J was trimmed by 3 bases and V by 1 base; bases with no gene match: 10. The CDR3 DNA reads TGTGCCAGCAGCCAAGTTAGGACCGGGACTAGTCACACCGGGGAGCTGTTTTTT. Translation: CASSQVRTGTSHTGELFF.

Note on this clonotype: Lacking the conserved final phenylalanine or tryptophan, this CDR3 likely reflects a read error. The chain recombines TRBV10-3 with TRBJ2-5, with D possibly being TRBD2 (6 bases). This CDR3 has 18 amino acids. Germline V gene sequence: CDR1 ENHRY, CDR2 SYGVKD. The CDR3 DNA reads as TGTACCATCAGTGAGTCGCCTGGCGGGGTTGGGGTCCAAGAGACCCAGTACTCC. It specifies CTISESPGGVGVQETQYS.